This T cell receptor beta chain was recorded in a study of blood T cell repertoires in COVID-19. Study-level background: Samples taken during acute and convalescent COVID-19 were collected in the United States, Italy and Spain. PBMCs, B-cell-depleted T cells, or T cells provided the cDNA or gDNA that made up the material.

As originally analysed: Reference gene primers were amplified, and this amplification served to estimate nucleated cell counts. Sequenced by immunoSEQ multiplex PCR; TCRdb stores in-frame clones only, minus some. D and trimming were read from the DNA, whereas the V and J calls and clone size are those reported in that table. This table holds some 160,000 clones, about four fifths found once. The V gene end was trimmed by 3 bases and the J gene end by 11 bases; junction bases not matched to a gene: 9. The CDR3 length is 13 residues. Germline CDR1 and CDR2: SGHNT and YYREEE (reference sequence). The receptor was isolated from a woman aged 80 or over with acute or convalescent COVID-19. The sequenced sample was peripheral blood. The chain employs TRBV5-4 and TRBJ1-1; the match to TRBD1 covers 8 bases. The CDR3 DNA is TGTGCCAGCAGCTCAGGACAGGGATATTTTGCTTTCTTT. Its translation is CASSSGQGYFAFF. Variable domain in full (rest from reference TRBV5-4 and TRBJ1-1): ETGVTQSPTHLIKTRGQQVTLRCSSQSGHNTVSWYQQALGQGPQFIFQYYREEENGRGNFPPRFSGLQFPNYSSELNVNALELDDSALYLCASSSGQGYFAFFGQGTRLTVV.